Listed below are T cell receptor beta chains from one sample, sequenced in a study of T-cell reconstitution after alpha-beta-depleted transplantation in children. TCRdb re-called the PCR reads through MiXCR, storing one row per CDR3 protein. The table has 7,500 to 9,500 distinct CDR3 sequences, about 13% seen once; the top ten hold less than 60%. The specimen was PBMCs, mostly from graft donor cells, collected 60 days after TCRalphabeta/CD19-depleted stem cell transplant. The receptors stem from a patient under 10 years old who had a stem cell transplant for inherited bone marrow failure, so the T cells may come from the graft donor. Each CDR3 is given with its conserved first and last residue. The D gene is left open where the match is weak. Clone sizes are given selectively: once, few, many, or a class where the clone is expanded.

J,size,V,D,CDR3,DNA
TRBJ2-3,many,TRBV4-3,.,CASSQELPPDTQYF,TGCGCCAGCAGCCAAGAGTTGCCCCCGGATACGCAGTATTTT
TRBJ2-5,medium-sized,TRBV5-1,TRBD2,CASSLYSGRETQYF,TGCGCCAGCAGCCTATATAGCGGGCGGGAGACCCAGTACTTC
TRBJ2-3,many,TRBV5-5,TRBD2,CASSRLAGTDTQYF,TGTGCCAGCAGCCGACTAGCGGGCACAGATACGCAGTATTTT
TRBJ1-1,many,TRBV29-1,TRBD1,CSVATDRGNTEAFF,TGCAGCGTCGCTACCGACAGGGGAAACACTGAAGCTTTCTTT
TRBJ2-5,many,TRBV12-3/TRBV12-4,.,CASSSPGPLEETQYF,TGTGCCAGCAGTTCCCCGGGACCCCTTGAGGAGACCCAGTACTTC
TRBJ2-7,.,TRBV2,TRBD1,CASSTLGQGYEQYF,TGTGCCAGCAGTACCTTAGGACAGGGCTACGAGCAGTACTTC
TRBJ2-4,many,TRBV7-2,.,CASSLAPGLAKNIQYF,TGTGCCAGCAGCTTAGCCCCGGGACTAGCCAAAAACATTCAGTACTTC
TRBJ2-7,many,TRBV12-3/TRBV12-4,TRBD2,CASSPQTSGVRYEQYF,TGTGCCAGCAGTCCCCAGACTAGCGGGGTGCGCTACGAGCAGTACTTC
TRBJ1-2,.,TRBV4-2,.,CASGPDLNYGYTF,TGTGCCAGCGGCCCCGACCTTAACTATGGCTACACCTTC
TRBJ1-3,many,TRBV20-1,.,CSASGSGPGIGNTIYF,TGCAGTGCTAGCGGATCTGGACCGGGGATCGGAAACACCATATATTTT
TRBJ1-2,.,TRBV28,.,CARGLGALYGYTF,TGTGCCAGGGGCTTGGGGGCCCTCTATGGCTACACCTTC
TRBJ2-3,many,TRBV19,.,CASSIRGADTQYF,TGTGCCAGTAGTATCCGGGGCGCAGATACGCAGTATTTT
TRBJ2-7,many,TRBV9,TRBD2,CASSVGLAGDYEQYF,TGTGCCAGCAGCGTAGGGCTAGCGGGAGACTACGAGCAGTACTTC
TRBJ2-7,many,TRBV5-5,.,CASSFSWGSYEQYF,TGTGCCAGCAGCTTTTCTTGGGGATCCTACGAGCAGTACTTC
TRBJ1-2,many,TRBV12-3/TRBV12-4,.,CASSRGGSNYGYTF,TGTGCCAGCAGCCGGGGGGGTTCGAACTATGGCTACACCTTC
TRBJ2-1,many,TRBV10-1,.,CASSELVRDGHYNEQFF,TGCGCCAGCAGTGAGCTTGTACGGGACGGTCACTACAATGAGCAGTTCTTC
TRBJ2-1,many,TRBV5-1,TRBD2,CASSLGLAGVYNEQFF,TGCGCCAGCAGCTTGGGACTAGCGGGAGTGTACAATGAGCAGTTCTTC
TRBJ2-7,.,TRBV4-2,.,CASSPGRLWRASYYEQYF,TGTGCCAGCAGCCCCGGGCGCCTCTGGAGGGCCTCTTACTACGAGCAGTACTTC